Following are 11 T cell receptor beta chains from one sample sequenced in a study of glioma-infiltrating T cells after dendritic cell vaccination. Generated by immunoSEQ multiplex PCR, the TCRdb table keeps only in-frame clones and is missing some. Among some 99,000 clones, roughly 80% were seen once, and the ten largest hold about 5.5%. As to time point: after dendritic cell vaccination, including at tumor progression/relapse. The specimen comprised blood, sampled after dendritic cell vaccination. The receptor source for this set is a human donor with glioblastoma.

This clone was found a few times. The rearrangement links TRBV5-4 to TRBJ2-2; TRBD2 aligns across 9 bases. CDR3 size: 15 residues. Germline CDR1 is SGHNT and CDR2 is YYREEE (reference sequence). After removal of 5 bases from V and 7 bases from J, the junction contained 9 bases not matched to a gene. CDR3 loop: CASRAVSGSGGELFF. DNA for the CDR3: TGTGCCAGCAGGGCTGTTAGCGGGAGTGGCGGGGAGCTGTTTTTT.

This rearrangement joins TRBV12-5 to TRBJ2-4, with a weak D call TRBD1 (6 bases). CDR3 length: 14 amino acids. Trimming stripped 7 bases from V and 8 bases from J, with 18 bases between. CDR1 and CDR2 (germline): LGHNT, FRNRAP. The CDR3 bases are TGTGCTAGTGCCAAGGACAGTGGTAAGGACATTCAGTACTTC. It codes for CASAKDSGKDIQYF.

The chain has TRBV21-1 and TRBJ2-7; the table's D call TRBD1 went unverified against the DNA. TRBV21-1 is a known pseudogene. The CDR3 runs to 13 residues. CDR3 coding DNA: TGTGCCAGCAGCAAAGGACAGGGAGACGAGCAGTACTTC. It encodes CASSKGQGDEQYF.

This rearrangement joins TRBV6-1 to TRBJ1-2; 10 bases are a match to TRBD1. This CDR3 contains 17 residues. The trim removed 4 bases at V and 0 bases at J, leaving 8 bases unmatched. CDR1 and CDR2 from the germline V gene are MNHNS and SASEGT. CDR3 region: CASSASTGGSANYGYTF. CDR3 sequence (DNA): TGTGCCAGCAGTGCCTCGACAGGGGGCTCAGCTAACTATGGCTACACCTTC.

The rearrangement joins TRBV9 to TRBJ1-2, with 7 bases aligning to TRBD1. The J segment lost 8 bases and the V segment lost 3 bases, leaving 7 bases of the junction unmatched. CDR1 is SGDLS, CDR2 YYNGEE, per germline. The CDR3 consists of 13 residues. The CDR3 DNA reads TGTGCCAGCAGCGCTGACAGGGACCACGGCTACACCTTC. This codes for CASSADRDHGYTF.

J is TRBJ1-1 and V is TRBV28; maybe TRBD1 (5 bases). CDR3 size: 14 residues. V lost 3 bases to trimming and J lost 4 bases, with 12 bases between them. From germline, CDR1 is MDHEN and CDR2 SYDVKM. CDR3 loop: CASSFGRQITEAFF. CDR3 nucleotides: TGTGCCAGCAGTTTTGGTCGACAGATCACTGAAGCTTTCTTT.

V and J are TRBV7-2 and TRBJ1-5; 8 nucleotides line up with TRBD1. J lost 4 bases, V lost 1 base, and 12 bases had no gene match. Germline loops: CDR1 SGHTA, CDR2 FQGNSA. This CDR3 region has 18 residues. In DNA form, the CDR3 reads TGTGCCAGCAGCTTAGGGACAGGGCAATGGGGAGGGAATCAGCCCCAGCATTTT. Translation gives CASSLGTGQWGGNQPQHF.

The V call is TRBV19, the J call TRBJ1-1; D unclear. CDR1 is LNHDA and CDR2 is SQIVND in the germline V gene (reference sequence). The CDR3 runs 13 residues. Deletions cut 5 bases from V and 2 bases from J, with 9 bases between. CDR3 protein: CASSPRGNTEAFF. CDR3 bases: TGTGCCAGTAGTCCTCGGGGTAACACTGAAGCTTTCTTT.

CDR3 sequence reads: CASSQVGTGWQPQHF. The CDR3 nucleotides read TGTGCCAGCAGCCAAGTCGGGACAGGGTGGCAGCCCCAGCATTTT. V usage is TRBV4-2 and J usage is TRBJ1-5; 9 bases agree with TRBD1. CDR1 and CDR2 (germline): LGHNA, YNFKEQ. The CDR3 is 15 amino acids. V trimming: 1 base; J trimming: 7 bases; junction bases outside the gene matches: 5.

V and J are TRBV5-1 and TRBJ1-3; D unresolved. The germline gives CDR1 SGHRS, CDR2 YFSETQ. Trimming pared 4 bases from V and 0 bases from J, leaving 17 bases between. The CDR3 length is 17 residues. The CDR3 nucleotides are TGCGCCAGCAGCCTTAACCCTTCGCGACTCTCTGGAAACACCATATATTTT. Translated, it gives CASSLNPSRLSGNTIYF. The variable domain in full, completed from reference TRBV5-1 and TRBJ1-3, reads KAGVTQTPRYLIKTRGQQVTLSCSPISGHRSVSWYQQTPGQGLQFLFEYFSETQRNKGNFPGRFSGRQFSNSRSEMNVSTLELGDSALYLCASSLNPSRLSGNTIYFGEGSWLTVV.

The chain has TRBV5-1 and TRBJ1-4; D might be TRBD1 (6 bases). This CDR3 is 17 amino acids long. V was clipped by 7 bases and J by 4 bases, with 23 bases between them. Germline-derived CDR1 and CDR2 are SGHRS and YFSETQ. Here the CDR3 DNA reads TGCGCCAGCCGGAAGTCTCAGGGGAGCCGGGGTAATGAAAAACTGTTTTTT. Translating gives CASRKSQGSRGNEKLFF.